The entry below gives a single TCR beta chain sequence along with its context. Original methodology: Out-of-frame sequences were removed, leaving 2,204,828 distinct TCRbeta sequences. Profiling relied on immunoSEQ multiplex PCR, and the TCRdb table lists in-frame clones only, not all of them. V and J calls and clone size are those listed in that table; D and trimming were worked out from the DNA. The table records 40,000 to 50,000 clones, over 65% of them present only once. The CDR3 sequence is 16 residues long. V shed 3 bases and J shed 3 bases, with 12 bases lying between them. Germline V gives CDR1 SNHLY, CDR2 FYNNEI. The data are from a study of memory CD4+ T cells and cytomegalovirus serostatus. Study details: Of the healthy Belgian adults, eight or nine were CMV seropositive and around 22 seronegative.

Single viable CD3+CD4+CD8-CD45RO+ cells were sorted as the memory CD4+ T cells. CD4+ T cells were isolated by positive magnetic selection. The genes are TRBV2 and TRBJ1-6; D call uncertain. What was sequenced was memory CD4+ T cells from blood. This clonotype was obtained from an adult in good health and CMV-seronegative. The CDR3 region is CASSDRTLDYNSPLHF. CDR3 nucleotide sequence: TGTGCCAGCAGTGATAGGACGCTAGACTATAATTCACCCCTCCACTTT. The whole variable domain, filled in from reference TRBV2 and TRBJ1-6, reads EPEVTQTPSHQVTQMGQEVILRCVPISNHLYFYWYRQILGQKVEFLVSFYNNEISEKSEIFDDQFSVERPDGSNFTLKIRSTKLEDSAMYFCASSDRTLDYNSPLHFGNGTRLTVT.